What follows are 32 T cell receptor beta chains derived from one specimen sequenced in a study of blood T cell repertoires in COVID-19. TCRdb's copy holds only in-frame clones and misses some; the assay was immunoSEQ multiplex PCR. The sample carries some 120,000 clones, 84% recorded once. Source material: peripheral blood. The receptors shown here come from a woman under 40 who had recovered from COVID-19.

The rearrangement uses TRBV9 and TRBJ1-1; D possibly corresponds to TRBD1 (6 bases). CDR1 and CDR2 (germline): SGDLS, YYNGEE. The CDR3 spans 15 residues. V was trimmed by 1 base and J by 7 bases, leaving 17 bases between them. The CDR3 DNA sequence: TGTGCCAGCAGCGTATTCGAGGGGGTCGACGGTGAAGCTTTCTTT. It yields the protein CASSVFEGVDGEAFF.

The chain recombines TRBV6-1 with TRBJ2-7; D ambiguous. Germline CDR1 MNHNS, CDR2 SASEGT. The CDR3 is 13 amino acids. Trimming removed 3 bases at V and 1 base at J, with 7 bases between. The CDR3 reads CASSDGSSYEQYF. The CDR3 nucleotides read TGTGCCAGCAGTGATGGCAGTTCCTACGAGCAGTACTTC.

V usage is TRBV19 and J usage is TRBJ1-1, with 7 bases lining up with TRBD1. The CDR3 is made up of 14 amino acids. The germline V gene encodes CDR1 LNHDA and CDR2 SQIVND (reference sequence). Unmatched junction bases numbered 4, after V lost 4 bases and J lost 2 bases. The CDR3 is CASSRTGANTEAFF. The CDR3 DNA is TGTGCCAGTAGTAGGACAGGAGCTAACACTGAAGCTTTCTTT. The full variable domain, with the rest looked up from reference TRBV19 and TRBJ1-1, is DGGITQSPKYLFRKEGQNVTLSCEQNLNHDAMYWYRQDPGQGLRLIYYSQIVNDFQKGDIAEGYSVSREKKESFPLTVTSAQKNPTAFYLCASSRTGANTEAFFGQGTRLTVV.

The CDR3 coding sequence is TGTGCCAGCTCACCATACGCAGGGGTCACCGGGGAGCTGTTTTTT. Protein product: CASSPYAGVTGELFF. The V and J genes are TRBV18 and TRBJ2-2; D possibly corresponds to TRBD1 (6 bases). This CDR3 is 15 amino acids long. Trimming removed 2 bases from V and 4 bases from J, with 11 bases in between. The germline V gene has CDR1 KGHSH and CDR2 LQKENI.

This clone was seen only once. The chain's CDR3 is CASSLQSPMTGLSQPQHF. The CDR3 bases are TGTGCCAGCAGCCTCCAGTCCCCGATGACAGGCTTGAGTCAGCCCCAGCATTTT. V is TRBV4-2 and J is TRBJ1-5, with D possibly being TRBD1 (6 bases). Trimming shortened V by 4 bases and J by 6 bases, and 25 bases separated the two germline ends. The CDR3 extends over 18 amino acids. Germline V lookup: CDR1 LGHNA, CDR2 YNFKEQ.

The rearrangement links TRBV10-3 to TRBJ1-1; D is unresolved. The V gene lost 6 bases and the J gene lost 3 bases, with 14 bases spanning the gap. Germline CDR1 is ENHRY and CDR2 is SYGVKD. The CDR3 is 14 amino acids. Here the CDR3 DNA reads TGTGCCATCAGGGAGACAAGTCTGGACACTGAAGCTTTCTTT. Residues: CAIRETSLDTEAFF.

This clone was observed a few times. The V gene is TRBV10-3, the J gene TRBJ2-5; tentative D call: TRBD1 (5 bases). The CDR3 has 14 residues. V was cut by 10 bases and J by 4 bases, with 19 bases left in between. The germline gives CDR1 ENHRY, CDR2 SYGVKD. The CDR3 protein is CATQGGLPGETQYF. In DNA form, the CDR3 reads TGTGCCACCCAGGGTGGTCTGCCGGGAGAGACCCAGTACTTC.

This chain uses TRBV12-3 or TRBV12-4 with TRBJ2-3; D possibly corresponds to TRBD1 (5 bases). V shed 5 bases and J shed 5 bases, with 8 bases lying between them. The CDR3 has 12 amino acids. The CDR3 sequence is CASSPRGDTQYF. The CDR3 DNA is TGTGCCAGCAGTCCAAGGGGAGATACGCAGTATTTT.

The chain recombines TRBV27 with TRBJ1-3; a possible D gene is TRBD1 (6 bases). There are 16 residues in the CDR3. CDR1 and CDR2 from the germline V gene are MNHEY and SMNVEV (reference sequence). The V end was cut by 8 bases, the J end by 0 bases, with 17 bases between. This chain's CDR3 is CASADRTPSSGNTIYF. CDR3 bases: TGTGCCAGCGCTGACAGGACTCCTTCCTCTGGAAACACCATATATTTT.

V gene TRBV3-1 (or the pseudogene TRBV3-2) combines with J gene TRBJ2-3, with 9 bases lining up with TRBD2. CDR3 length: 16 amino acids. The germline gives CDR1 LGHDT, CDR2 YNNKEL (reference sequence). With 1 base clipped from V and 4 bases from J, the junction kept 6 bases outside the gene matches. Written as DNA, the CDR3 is TGTGCCAGCAGCCAAGTGGCGGGGGGGCCCCCAGATACGCAGTATTTT. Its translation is CASSQVAGGPPDTQYF.

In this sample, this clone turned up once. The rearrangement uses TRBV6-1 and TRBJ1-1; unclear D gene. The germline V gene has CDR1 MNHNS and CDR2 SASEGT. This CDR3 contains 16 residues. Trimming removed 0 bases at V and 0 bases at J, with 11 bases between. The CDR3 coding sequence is TGTGCCAGCAGTGAAGCTCGGCGGCTGGTGAACACTGAAGCTTTCTTT. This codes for CASSEARRLVNTEAFF.

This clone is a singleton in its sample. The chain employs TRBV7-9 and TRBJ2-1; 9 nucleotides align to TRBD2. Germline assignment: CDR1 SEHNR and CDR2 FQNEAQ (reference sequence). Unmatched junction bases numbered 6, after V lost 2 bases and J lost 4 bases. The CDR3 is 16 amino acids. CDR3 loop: CASSLTGTSIYNEQFF. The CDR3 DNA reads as TGTGCCAGCAGCTTAACCGGGACTAGCATATACAATGAGCAGTTCTTC.

The CDR3: CASSIQVYNEQFF. CDR3 DNA sequence: TGTGCCAGTAGTATCCAGGTCTACAATGAGCAGTTCTTC. This chain joins TRBV19 and TRBJ2-1; D ambiguous. V gave up 3 bases and J gave up 3 bases, with 6 bases separating them. The CDR3 consists of 13 residues. CDR1 is LNHDA, CDR2 SQIVND, per germline (reference sequence).

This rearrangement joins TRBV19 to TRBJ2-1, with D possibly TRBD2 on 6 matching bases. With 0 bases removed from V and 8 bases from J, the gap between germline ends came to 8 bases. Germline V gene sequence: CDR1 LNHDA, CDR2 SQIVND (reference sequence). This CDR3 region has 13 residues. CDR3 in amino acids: CASSIDTGDEQFF. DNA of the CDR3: TGTGCCAGTAGTATAGATACGGGGGATGAGCAGTTCTTC.

The CDR3 is CSVEDPQGGDEQFF. CDR3 coding DNA: TGCAGCGTTGAAGACCCACAGGGGGGCGATGAGCAGTTCTTC. The gene calls are TRBV29-1 and TRBJ2-1, with 8 bases aligning to TRBD1. The CDR3 loop spans 14 amino acids. Looked up from germline, CDR1 is SQVTM and CDR2 is ANQGSEA. V lost 0 bases to trimming and J lost 8 bases; unmatched junction nucleotides: 6.

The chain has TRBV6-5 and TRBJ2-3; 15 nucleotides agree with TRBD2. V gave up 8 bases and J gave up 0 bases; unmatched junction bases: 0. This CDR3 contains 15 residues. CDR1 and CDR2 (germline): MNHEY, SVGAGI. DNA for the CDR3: TGTGCCAGCGGACTAGCGGGAGGGAGCACAGATACGCAGTATTTT. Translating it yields CASGLAGGSTDTQYF.

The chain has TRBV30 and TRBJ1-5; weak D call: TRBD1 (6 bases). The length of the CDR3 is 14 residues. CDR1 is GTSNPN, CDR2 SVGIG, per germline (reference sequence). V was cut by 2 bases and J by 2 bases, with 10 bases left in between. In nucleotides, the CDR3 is TGTGCCTGGAGTAGGGACATCGGCAATCAGCCCCAGCATTTT. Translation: CAWSRDIGNQPQHF.

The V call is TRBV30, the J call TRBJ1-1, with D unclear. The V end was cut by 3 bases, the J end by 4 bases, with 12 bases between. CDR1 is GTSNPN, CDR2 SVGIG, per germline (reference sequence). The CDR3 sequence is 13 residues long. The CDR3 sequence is CAWSTNSGTEAFF. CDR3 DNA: TGTGCCTGGAGCACCAACTCTGGCACTGAAGCTTTCTTT.

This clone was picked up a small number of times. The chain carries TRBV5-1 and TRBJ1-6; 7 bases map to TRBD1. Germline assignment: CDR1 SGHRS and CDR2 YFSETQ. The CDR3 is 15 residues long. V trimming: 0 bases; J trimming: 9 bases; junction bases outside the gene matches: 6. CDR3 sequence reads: CASSLAQGGSSPLHF. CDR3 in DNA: TGCGCCAGCAGCTTGGCCCAGGGGGGCAGTTCACCCCTCCACTTT.

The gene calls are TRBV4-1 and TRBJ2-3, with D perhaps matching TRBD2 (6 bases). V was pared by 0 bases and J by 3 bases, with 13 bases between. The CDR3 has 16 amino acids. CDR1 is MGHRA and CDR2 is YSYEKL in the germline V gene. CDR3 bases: TGCGCCAGCAGCCAAGATGCAGCGGGCCAGACAGATACGCAGTATTTT. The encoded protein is CASSQDAAGQTDTQYF.

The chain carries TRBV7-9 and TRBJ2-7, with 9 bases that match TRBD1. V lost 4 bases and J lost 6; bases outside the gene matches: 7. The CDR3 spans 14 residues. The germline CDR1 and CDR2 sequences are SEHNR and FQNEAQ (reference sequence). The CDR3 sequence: CASSSPDRGVEQYF. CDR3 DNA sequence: TGTGCCAGCAGCTCACCGGACAGGGGAGTCGAGCAGTACTTC.

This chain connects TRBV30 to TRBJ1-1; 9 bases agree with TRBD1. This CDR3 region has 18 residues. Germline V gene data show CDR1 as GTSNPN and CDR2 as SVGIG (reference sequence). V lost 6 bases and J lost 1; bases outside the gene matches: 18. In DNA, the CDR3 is TGTGCCTGCGGACAGGGGCGGCTAGCCTTATTGGGGAACACTGAAGCTTTCTTT. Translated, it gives CACGQGRLALLGNTEAFF. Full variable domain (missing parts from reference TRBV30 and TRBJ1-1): SQTIHQWPATLVQPVGSPLSLECTVEGTSNPNLYWYRQAAGRGLQLLFYSVGIGQISSEVPQNLSASRPQDRQFILSSKKLLLSDSGFYLCACGQGRLALLGNTEAFFGQGTRLTVV.

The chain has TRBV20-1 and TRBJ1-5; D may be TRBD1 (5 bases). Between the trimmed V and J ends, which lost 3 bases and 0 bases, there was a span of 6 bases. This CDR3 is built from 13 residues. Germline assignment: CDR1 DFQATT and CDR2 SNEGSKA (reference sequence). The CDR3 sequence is CSASGASNQPQHF. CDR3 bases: TGCAGTGCTAGTGGGGCTAGCAATCAGCCCCAGCATTTT.

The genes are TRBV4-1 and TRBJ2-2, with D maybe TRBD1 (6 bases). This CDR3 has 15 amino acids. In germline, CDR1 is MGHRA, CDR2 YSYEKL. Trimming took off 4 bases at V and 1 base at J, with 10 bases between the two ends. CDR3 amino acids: CASSLTGQNTGELFF. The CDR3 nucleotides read TGCGCCAGCAGCCTAACGGGACAGAACACCGGGGAGCTGTTTTTT.

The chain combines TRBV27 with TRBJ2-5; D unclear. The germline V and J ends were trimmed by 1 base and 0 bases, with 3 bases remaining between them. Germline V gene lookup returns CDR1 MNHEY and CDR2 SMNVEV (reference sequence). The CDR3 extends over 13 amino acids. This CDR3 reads CASSLYNQETQYF. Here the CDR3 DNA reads TGTGCCAGCAGTTTATACAACCAAGAGACCCAGTACTTC.

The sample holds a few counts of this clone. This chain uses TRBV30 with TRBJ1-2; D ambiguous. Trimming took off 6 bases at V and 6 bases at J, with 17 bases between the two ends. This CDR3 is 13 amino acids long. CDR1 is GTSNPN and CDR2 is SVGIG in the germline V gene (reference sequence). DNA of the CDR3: TGTGCCTGCCTAACGAAATCGCCTAATGGCTACACCTTC. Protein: CACLTKSPNGYTF.

CDR3 nucleotide sequence: TGTGCCAGCAGTTACGACAGACAGACCCAGTACTTC. As protein: CASSYDRQTQYF. V and J are TRBV6-5 and TRBJ2-5; D is perhaps TRBD1 (5 bases). V was shortened by 2 bases and J by 6 bases, with 7 bases between the two germline ends. The CDR3 has 12 residues. CDR1 MNHEY and CDR2 SVGAGI come from the germline V gene.

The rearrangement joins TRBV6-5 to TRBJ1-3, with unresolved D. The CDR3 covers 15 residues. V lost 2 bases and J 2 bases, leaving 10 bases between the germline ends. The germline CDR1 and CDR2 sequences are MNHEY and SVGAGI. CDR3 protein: CASSYGRSTGNTIYF. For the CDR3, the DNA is TGTGCCAGCAGTTACGGCAGGTCGACTGGAAACACCATATATTTT.

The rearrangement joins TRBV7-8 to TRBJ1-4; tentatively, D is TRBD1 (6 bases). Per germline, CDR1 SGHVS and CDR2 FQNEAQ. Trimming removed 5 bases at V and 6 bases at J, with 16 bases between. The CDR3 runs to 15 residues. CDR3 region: CASSLGQIQDEKLFF. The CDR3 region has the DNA TGTGCCAGCAGCCTAGGACAGATTCAAGATGAAAAACTGTTTTTT.

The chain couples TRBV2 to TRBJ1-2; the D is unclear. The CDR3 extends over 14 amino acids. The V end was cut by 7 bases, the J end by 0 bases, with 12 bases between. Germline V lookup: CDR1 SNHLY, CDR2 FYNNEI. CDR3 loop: CASTGSKANYGYTF. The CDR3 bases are TGTGCCAGCACAGGATCCAAAGCTAACTATGGCTACACCTTC.

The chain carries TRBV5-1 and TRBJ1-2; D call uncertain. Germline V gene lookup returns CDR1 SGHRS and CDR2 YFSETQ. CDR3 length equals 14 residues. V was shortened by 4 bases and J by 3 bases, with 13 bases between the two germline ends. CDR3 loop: CASSPLGQDYGYTF. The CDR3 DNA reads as TGCGCCAGCAGCCCATTGGGCCAGGACTATGGCTACACCTTC.

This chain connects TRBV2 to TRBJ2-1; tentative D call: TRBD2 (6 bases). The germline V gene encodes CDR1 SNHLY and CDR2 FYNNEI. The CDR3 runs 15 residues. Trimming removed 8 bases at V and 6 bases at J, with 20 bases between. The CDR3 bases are TGTGCCAGCGCGGGGAGGATTGCGGGGCCCAATGAGCAGTTCTTC. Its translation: CASAGRIAGPNEQFF.